These 14 T cell receptor beta chains originate from one sample sequenced in a study of CD8+ T cells in alopecia areata. It was cDNA, reverse transcribed from extracted RNA, that served as the sequencing template. Profiled with immunoSEQ multiplex PCR; TCRdb holds only in-frame clones, not every one. Of around 120,000 clones listed, roughly 50% are singletons. Specimen: NKG2D-low CD8+ T cells sorted from blood. The receptors shown here come from a human donor with alopecia areata.

This chain connects TRBV29-1 to TRBJ2-3, with TRBD2 identical over 7 bases. CDR3 size: 15 residues. The germline V gene has CDR1 SQVTM and CDR2 ANQGSEA. Trimming took 2 bases from V and 10 from J; bases not matched to a gene: 15. CDR3 coding DNA: TGCAGCGTTGAAAAGCGGGACCCCCCTTATAGGGCGCAGTATTTT. It is translated as CSVEKRDPPYRAQYF.

The gene calls are TRBV30 and TRBJ2-1, with D maybe TRBD2 (5 bases). CDR3 length: 12 residues. The germline gives CDR1 GTSNPN, CDR2 SVGIG (reference sequence). Trimming cost V 1 base and J 16 bases, with 17 bases left between them. The CDR3 spells CAWSEEELSKFF. As DNA, the CDR3 is TGTGCCTGGAGTGAGGAGGAACTGAGCAAATTCTTC.

The chain carries TRBV29-1 and TRBJ2-7; perhaps TRBD1 as D (5 bases). This CDR3 is 14 amino acids long. Trimming pared 6 bases from V and 4 bases from J, leaving 19 bases between. Germline V gene data show CDR1 as SQVTM and CDR2 as ANQGSEA. CDR3 amino acids: CSVGQGLEEYEQYF. CDR3 in DNA: TGCAGCGTAGGTCAGGGTTTGGAAGAATACGAGCAGTACTTC.

This clone was detected a few times. This chain joins TRBV28 and TRBJ2-7, with 8 nucleotides matching TRBD2. The CDR3 has 16 residues. Unmatched junction bases numbered 10, after V lost 4 bases and J lost 2 bases. In germline, CDR1 is MDHEN, CDR2 SYDVKM. CDR3 sequence: CASSSPHSGNPYEQYF. DNA for the CDR3: TGTGCCAGCAGTTCCCCACATAGCGGGAACCCCTACGAGCAGTACTTC.

This clone was found once. Here the CDR3 reads CSVGVDEQYF. CDR3 nucleotide sequence: TGCAGCGTTGGGGTAGACGAGCAGTACTTC. J is TRBJ2-7 and V is TRBV29-1; D not resolved. CDR1 and CDR2 from the germline V gene are SQVTM and ANQGSEA. There are 10 residues in the CDR3. V lost 4 bases and J 5 bases, leaving 6 bases between the germline ends.

This clone was picked up one time. J is TRBJ2-5 and V is TRBV28, with D unresolved. The germline gives CDR1 MDHEN, CDR2 SYDVKM. Trimming stripped 2 bases from V and 5 bases from J, with 15 bases between. CDR3 length: 15 residues. In nucleotides, the CDR3 is TGTGCCAGCAGTTTAGGGTCCCTCCTAGGGGAGACCCAGTACTTC. Residues: CASSLGSLLGETQYF.

The chain joins TRBV29-1 to TRBJ1-1; a weak D match, TRBD1 (5 bases). The CDR3 runs 11 residues. In germline, CDR1 is SQVTM, CDR2 ANQGSEA. The V end lost 7 bases, the J end lost 6 bases, and 12 bases lay between the germline ends. The CDR3, as DNA: TGCAGCGCCCACGCGGGGGCTGAAGCTTTCTTT. This codes for CSAHAGAEAFF.

The chain employs TRBV11-2 and TRBJ2-7, with TRBD2 matching over 10 bases. This CDR3 comprises 16 residues. J gave up 3 bases and V 0 bases, and 5 bases lay outside the gene matches. The V gene's germline CDR1 is SGHAT and CDR2 FQNNGV. DNA of the CDR3: TGTGCCAGCAGCTTAGAGGGTACTAGCGGGATCTACGAGCAGTACTTC. Its translation is CASSLEGTSGIYEQYF.

The chain joins TRBV29-1 to TRBJ2-5, with TRBD1 matching over 9 bases. The V segment lost 0 bases and the J segment 7 bases; nucleotides outside the gene matches: 18. CDR1 and CDR2 from the germline V gene are SQVTM and ANQGSEA. The CDR3 length is 18 residues. The chain's CDR3 is CSVEDLGTGRVGTPTQYF. CDR3 nucleotide sequence: TGCAGCGTTGAAGATCTCGGGACAGGGAGAGTGGGAACCCCGACCCAGTACTTC. Filled out from reference TRBV29-1 and TRBJ2-5, the complete variable domain reads SAVISQKPSRDICQRGTSLTIQCQVDSQVTMMFWYRQQPGQSLTLIATANQGSEATYESGFVIDKFPISRPNLTFSTLTVSNMSPEDSSIYLCSVEDLGTGRVGTPTQYFGPGTRLLVL.

This chain connects TRBV5-6 to TRBJ2-7; D gene unclear. Trimming removed 3 bases from V and 3 bases from J, with 7 bases in between. CDR1 is SGHDT, CDR2 YYEEEE, per germline. The CDR3 spans 12 residues. CDR3 DNA: TGTGCCAGCAGCTCCTACGGCTACGAGCAGTACTTC. This sequence encodes CASSSYGYEQYF.

The table lists this clone with a few counts. The same CDR3 arises from other DNA sequences in this sample as well. The chain joins TRBV7-9 to TRBJ1-5; no definite D call. Germline V CDR1 and CDR2: SEHNR, FQNEAQ (reference sequence). Trimming cost V 5 bases and J 5 bases, with 10 bases left between them. CDR3 length equals 13 residues. CDR3 DNA sequence: TGTGCCAGCAGCCCGGGCTGGGATCAGCCCCAGCATTTT. Translating gives CASSPGWDQPQHF.

The chain is built from TRBV29-1 and TRBJ1-2; no firm D call. Per the germline V gene, CDR1 is SQVTM and CDR2 is ANQGSEA. The CDR3 length is 12 residues. Trimming took 3 bases from V and 3 from J, leaving 8 bases between them. CDR3 loop: CSVDDGYYGYTF. Here the CDR3 DNA reads TGCAGCGTTGACGACGGCTACTATGGCTACACCTTC. The full variable domain, completed using reference TRBV29-1 and TRBJ1-2, is SAVISQKPSRDICQRGTSLTIQCQVDSQVTMMFWYRQQPGQSLTLIATANQGSEATYESGFVIDKFPISRPNLTFSTLTVSNMSPEDSSIYLCSVDDGYYGYTFGSGTRLTVV.

V gene TRBV5-4 combines with J gene TRBJ2-3; D might be TRBD1 (6 bases). The CDR3 contains 12 residues. Looked up from germline, CDR1 is SGHNT and CDR2 is YYREEE (reference sequence). V gave up 3 bases and J gave up 4 bases, with 6 bases separating them. The CDR3 loop reads CASSWGPDTQYF. The DNA of the CDR3 is TGTGCCAGCAGCTGGGGGCCAGATACGCAGTATTTT.

This clone was detected once. The V and J genes are TRBV29-1 and TRBJ2-7, with D perhaps matching TRBD1 (5 bases). Between the trimmed V and J ends, which lost 0 bases and 0 bases, there was a span of 12 bases. CDR1 SQVTM and CDR2 ANQGSEA come from the germline V gene. The CDR3 sequence is 15 residues long. The CDR3 loop is CSVEEGARSSYEQYF. The CDR3, as DNA: TGCAGCGTTGAAGAAGGGGCCCGGAGCTCCTACGAGCAGTACTTC.